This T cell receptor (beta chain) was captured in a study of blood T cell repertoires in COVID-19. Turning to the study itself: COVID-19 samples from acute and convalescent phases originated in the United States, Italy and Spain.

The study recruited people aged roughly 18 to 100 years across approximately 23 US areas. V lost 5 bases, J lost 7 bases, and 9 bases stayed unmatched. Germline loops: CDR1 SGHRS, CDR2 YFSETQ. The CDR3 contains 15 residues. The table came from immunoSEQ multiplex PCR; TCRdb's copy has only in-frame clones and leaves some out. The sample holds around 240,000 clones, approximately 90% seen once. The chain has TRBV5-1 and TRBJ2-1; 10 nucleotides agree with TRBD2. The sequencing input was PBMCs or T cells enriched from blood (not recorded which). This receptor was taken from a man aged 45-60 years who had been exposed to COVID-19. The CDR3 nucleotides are TGCGCCAGCAGATTTTCCGGGACTAGCGAGAATGAGCAGTTCTTC. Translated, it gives CASRFSGTSENEQFF.